The 27 T cell receptor beta chains reported below all come from one sample, sequenced in a study of blood T cells in healthy people across ages. A second PCR, run for roughly 7 to 12 cycles, used a sample-barcoded 5' primer plus a J-beta primer mix. TCRdb re-analysed the 5' RACE reads in MiXCR, keeping a single row per CDR3 protein. The data hold about 800,000 distinct CDR3 sequences, with roughly 64% observed a single time. Input material: blood. These receptors originate from a man aged 25 to 40 in good health.

The chain couples TRBV7-9 to TRBJ2-4; D is unresolved. The last part of the DNA fits TRBJ2-7 better; the J call may be wrong. Per germline, CDR1 SEHNR and CDR2 FQNEAQ (reference sequence). The CDR3 is made up of 12 amino acids. The CDR3: CASSPLLDEQYF. CDR3 sequence (DNA): TGTGCCAGCAGCCCTTTGTTGGACGAGCAGTACTTC.

The V gene is TRBV6-1, the J gene TRBJ2-6; D ambiguous. CDR3 length equals 15 residues. Germline V lookup: CDR1 MNHNS, CDR2 SASEGT. V was clipped by 1 base and J by 0 bases, with 4 bases between them. The CDR3 DNA reads as TGTGCCAGCAGTGAAGGGTTCTCTGGGGCCAACGTCCTGACTTTC. As protein: CASSEGFSGANVLTF.

The genes are TRBV3-1 and TRBJ2-7, with D unclear. The CDR3 runs to 14 residues. The V end was cut by 2 bases, the J end by 3 bases, with 11 bases between. Germline V gene sequence: CDR1 LGHDT, CDR2 YNNKEL (reference sequence). CDR3 DNA sequence: TGTGCCAGCAGCCAATCGAATGTACTCTACGAGCAGTACTTC. Translating it yields CASSQSNVLYEQYF.

The rearrangement joins TRBV20-1 to TRBJ2-3, with TRBD1 identical over 11 bases. Per germline, CDR1 DFQATT and CDR2 SNEGSKA (reference sequence). There are 15 residues in the CDR3. Losses at the gene ends were 1 base for V and 7 bases for J; bases not matched to a gene: 7. The DNA of the CDR3 is TGCAGTGCTAGAGCCGGGACAGGGGGACTTTATACGCAGTATTTT. Protein: CSARAGTGGLYTQYF.

This clonotype was recorded once. The chain combines TRBV30 with TRBJ2-3; D may be TRBD1 (5 bases). The CDR3 runs to 13 residues. The germline V gene has CDR1 GTSNPN and CDR2 SVGIG (reference sequence). V was shortened by 3 bases and J by 8 bases, with 15 bases between the two germline ends. CDR3 coding DNA: TGTGCCTGGAGGACCACAGGAGTTTTTACGCAGTATTTT. Translation gives CAWRTTGVFTQYF. Combining the CDR3 with reference TRBV30 and TRBJ2-3 gives the whole variable domain SQTIHQWPATLVQPVGSPLSLECTVEGTSNPNLYWYRQAAGRGLQLLFYSVGIGQISSEVPQNLSASRPQDRQFILSSKKLLLSDSGFYLCAWRTTGVFTQYFGPGTRLTVL.

The J gene is TRBJ2-5, the V gene TRBV5-1, with D perhaps TRBD2 (6 bases). Per the germline V gene, CDR1 is SGHRS and CDR2 is YFSETQ. V was clipped by 0 bases and J by 2 bases, with 11 bases between them. This CDR3 region has 15 residues. The CDR3, as DNA: TGCGCCAGCAGCTTGGAGGAGGGGTGGCAAGAGACCCAGTACTTC. It yields the protein CASSLEEGWQETQYF.

The V gene is TRBV7-2, the J gene TRBJ2-5, with TRBD1 as a possible D gene (5 bases). The ends were cut back, 1 base at V and 4 bases at J, with 10 bases in the middle. This CDR3 is 14 amino acids long. Looked up from germline, CDR1 is SGHTA and CDR2 is FQGNSA. The DNA for the CDR3 is TGTGCCAGCAGCTTAGGACAGTATCCAGAGACCCAGTACTTC. As protein: CASSLGQYPETQYF.

This clonotype has just a few counts. The V and J genes are TRBV18 and TRBJ2-4; 8 nucleotides line up with TRBD1. J lost 13 bases, V lost 3 bases, and 11 bases had no gene match. CDR1 and CDR2 (germline): KGHSH, LQKENI. The CDR3 runs 14 residues. CDR3 in amino acids: CASSPPTGVGEQYF. The CDR3 DNA reads TGTGCCAGCTCACCGCCGACAGGGGTCGGGGAGCAGTACTTC.

The gene calls are TRBV5-1 and TRBJ2-7; 9 bases line up with TRBD1. The CDR3 length is 16 residues. Germline values: CDR1 SGHRS, CDR2 YFSETQ. V lost 4 bases to trimming and J lost 3 bases; unmatched junction nucleotides: 11. In DNA form, the CDR3 reads TGCGCCAGCAGCGTCGGCCGGTGGGGACAGGGCTACGAGCAGTACTTC. Its protein product is CASSVGRWGQGYEQYF. The full variable domain, rest sourced from reference TRBV5-1 and TRBJ2-7, is KAGVTQTPRYLIKTRGQQVTLSCSPISGHRSVSWYQQTPGQGLQFLFEYFSETQRNKGNFPGRFSGRQFSNSRSEMNVSTLELGDSALYLCASSVGRWGQGYEQYFGPGTRLTVT.

Comments on this clonotype: This may arise from a read error, as a much more abundant clone is one base away. The genes are TRBV2 and TRBJ2-3; D unclear. The CDR3 has 13 residues. V shed 5 bases and J shed 4 bases, with 10 bases lying between them. CDR1 is SNHLY, CDR2 FYNNEI, per germline. In nucleotides, the CDR3 is TGTGCCAGCAGTCTACTTGTCGCAGATACGCAGTATTTT. Its translation is CASSLLVADTQYF.

This clonotype was recorded a few times. The rearrangement links TRBV7-2 to TRBJ2-5; a weak D match, TRBD2 (5 bases). CDR1 is SGHTA and CDR2 is FQGNSA in the germline V gene. V was cut by 5 bases and J by 5 bases, with 9 bases left in between. The CDR3 contains 12 residues. CDR3 amino acids: CASSRTGETQYF. For the CDR3, the DNA is TGTGCCAGCAGCCGGACTGGGGAGACCCAGTACTTC.

This chain connects TRBV12-3 or TRBV12-4 to TRBJ2-1; 7 bases fit TRBD1. The CDR3 is made up of 15 amino acids. The junction had 10 bases not matched to a gene; V was cut back by 5 bases and J by 6 bases. The CDR3 sequence is CASSLSTGPFNEQFF. CDR3 nucleotide sequence: TGTGCCAGCAGTCTATCGACAGGGCCTTTCAATGAGCAGTTCTTC.

The CDR3 DNA reads as TGTGCCAGCAGCCCGAACCCCCCCACGGAGACCCAGTACTTC. It specifies CASSPNPPTETQYF. The V gene is TRBV4-2, the J gene TRBJ2-4, with D hard to call. The DNA end is more similar to TRBJ2-5, so the J call may be wrong. CDR1 LGHNA and CDR2 YNFKEQ come from the germline V gene. The CDR3 spans 14 residues.

This chain links TRBV7-9 with TRBJ1-6; D unclear. V dropped 7 bases and J dropped 10 bases, with 11 bases sitting between them. The CDR3 sequence is 12 residues long. The germline CDR1 and CDR2 sequences are SEHNR and FQNEAQ (reference sequence). CDR3 residues: CASTEGSSPLHF. The CDR3 bases are TGTGCCAGCACCGAGGGTAGCTCACCCCTCCACTTT.

The V call is TRBV20-1, the J call TRBJ2-1; TRBD2 is a possible D gene (6 bases). Germline assignment: CDR1 DFQATT and CDR2 SNEGSKA (reference sequence). Between the trimmed V and J ends, which lost 6 bases and 0 bases, there was a span of 15 bases. CDR3 length: 15 amino acids. The CDR3 DNA sequence: TGCAGTGCCATGGGCGGGACCAGCTCCTACAATGAGCAGTTCTTC. Its translation: CSAMGGTSSYNEQFF.

This sequence joins TRBV10-3 and TRBJ2-1; the D gene is possibly TRBD2 (6 bases). The assigned J gene may be wrong: the sequence end matches TRBJ2-7 better. From germline, CDR1 is ENHRY and CDR2 SYGVKD. The CDR3 sequence is 15 residues long. The CDR3 loop is CAISDGLARLNEQYF. The CDR3, as DNA: TGTGCCATCAGTGATGGTCTAGCGAGGCTCAATGAGCAGTACTTC.

The chain uses TRBV9 and TRBJ2-3; a possible D gene is TRBD2 (5 bases). V lost 0 bases and J 6 bases, leaving 23 bases between the germline ends. The length of the CDR3 is 18 residues. CDR1 is SGDLS, CDR2 YYNGEE, per germline. CDR3 loop: CASSVAETTRAYGDTQYF. The CDR3 DNA reads as TGTGCCAGCAGCGTAGCCGAAACCACTAGGGCCTATGGGGATACGCAGTATTTT. The variable domain in full, with the rest retrieved from reference TRBV9 and TRBJ2-3, is DSGVTQTPKHLITATGQRVTLRCSPRSGDLSVYWYQQSLDQGLQFLIQYYNGEERAKGNILERFSAQQFPDLHSELNLSSLELGDSALYFCASSVAETTRAYGDTQYFGPGTRLTVL.

The chain couples TRBV28 to TRBJ2-7; D possibly corresponds to TRBD1 (6 bases). The end of the DNA aligns better with TRBJ2-5, so the J call may be wrong. The CDR3 covers 15 residues. CDR1 is MDHEN, CDR2 SYDVKM, per germline. The CDR3 DNA follows: TGTGCCAGCAGTTCAAGTACAGGGATGCGAGAGACCCAGTACTTC. It yields the protein CASSSSTGMRETQYF.

The rearrangement uses TRBV7-9 and TRBJ2-1; D ambiguous. The CDR3 extends over 12 amino acids. V dropped 6 bases and J dropped 8 bases, with 11 bases sitting between them. Germline CDR1 is SEHNR and CDR2 is FQNEAQ (reference sequence). The chain's CDR3 is CASSPLPDEQFF. CDR3 sequence (DNA): TGTGCCAGCAGTCCACTGCCGGATGAGCAGTTCTTC.

A single count supports this clonotype. CDR3 amino acids: CSVEGVGGQPQHF. CDR3 nucleotide sequence: TGCAGCGTTGAGGGAGTAGGGGGTCAGCCCCAGCATTTT. V and J are TRBV29-1 and TRBJ1-5; tentative D call: TRBD1 (6 bases). Trimming cost V 3 bases and J 6 bases, with 12 bases left between them. The CDR3 is made up of 13 amino acids. Germline V gives CDR1 SQVTM, CDR2 ANQGSEA.

The gene calls are TRBV3-1 and TRBJ1-1; D unclear. V lost 0 bases, J lost 4 bases, and 9 bases lay in between. The CDR3 sequence is 14 residues long. CDR1 LGHDT and CDR2 YNNKEL come from the germline V gene (reference sequence). CDR3 in amino acids: CASSQEGLATEAFF. DNA of the CDR3: TGTGCCAGCAGCCAAGAAGGGTTAGCCACTGAAGCTTTCTTT. The full variable domain, its missing parts supplied by reference TRBV3-1 and TRBJ1-1, is DTAVSQTPKYLVTQMGNDKSIKCEQNLGHDTMYWYKQDSKKFLKIMFSYNNKELIINETVPNRFSPKSPDKAHLNLHINSLELGDSAVYFCASSQEGLATEAFFGQGTRLTVV.

V gene TRBV25-1 combines with J gene TRBJ2-5; D gene uncertain. The end of the DNA aligns better with TRBJ2-7, so the J call may be wrong. Germline CDR1 reads MGHDK; CDR2 reads SYGVNS. The CDR3 runs 13 residues. The CDR3 here is CASISANSYEQYF. Written as DNA, the CDR3 is TGTGCCAGCATCTCTGCTAACTCCTACGAGCAGTACTTC.

The chain has TRBV28 and TRBJ2-3; D call uncertain. This CDR3 is built from 12 residues. Trimming pared 4 bases from V and 6 bases from J, leaving 8 bases between. CDR1 MDHEN and CDR2 SYDVKM come from the germline V gene. The CDR3 protein is CASSSNWDTQYF. The CDR3 coding sequence is TGTGCCAGCAGTTCAAATTGGGATACGCAGTATTTT. Looking up the rest from reference TRBV28 and TRBJ2-3 gives the full variable domain: DVKVTQSSRYLVKRTGEKVFLECVQDMDHENMFWYRQDPGLGLRLIYFSYDVKMKEKGDIPEGYSVSREKKERFSLILESASTNQTSMYLCASSSNWDTQYFGPGTRLTVL.

The chain employs TRBV5-1 and TRBJ2-7; D unclear. The CDR3 contains 14 residues. The V end lost 4 bases, the J end lost 0 bases, and 11 bases lay between the germline ends. Germline loops: CDR1 SGHRS, CDR2 YFSETQ. CDR3 DNA: TGCGCCAGCAGCCCACTGACCAGCTCCTACGAGCAGTACTTC. As protein: CASSPLTSSYEQYF.

This rearrangement joins TRBV4-2 to TRBJ2-1, with 7 bases identical to TRBD1. J gave up 4 bases and V 2 bases, and 2 bases lay outside the gene matches. There are 14 residues in the CDR3. Germline values: CDR1 LGHNA, CDR2 YNFKEQ. The CDR3 sequence: CASSQLDRYNEQFF. The CDR3 DNA follows: TGTGCCAGCAGCCAACTGGACAGGTACAATGAGCAGTTCTTC.

This chain joins TRBV15 and TRBJ2-1; possible D gene TRBD2, 6 bases. CDR3 length: 16 residues. Germline lookup yields CDR1 LNHNV and CDR2 YYDKDF (reference sequence). V was shortened by 3 bases and J by 4 bases, with 16 bases between the two germline ends. As DNA, the CDR3 is TGTGCCACCAGCAGTCTAGCCGGGAGCGGATACAATGAGCAGTTCTTC. Translation: CATSSLAGSGYNEQFF.

The V call is TRBV5-1, the J call TRBJ2-2, with D possibly matching TRBD1 (5 bases). The CDR3 has 12 amino acids. V was pared by 7 bases and J by 3 bases, with 7 bases between. Germline V CDR1 and CDR2: SGHRS, YFSETQ. The CDR3: CASDSDTGELFF. In nucleotides, the CDR3 is TGCGCCAGCGACAGTGACACCGGGGAGCTGTTTTTT.